The 32 T cell receptor beta chains reported below all come from one sample, sequenced in a study of cytomegalovirus exposure and HLA in healthy donors. In the PCR, 60 Vbeta and 13 Jbeta primers were used. The table came from immunoSEQ multiplex PCR; TCRdb's copy has only in-frame clones and leaves some out. Among about 180,000 clones listed, around 81% were seen once. Specimen: PBMCs. The source of these receptors is a woman under 40 in good health and CMV-seronegative.

Comment on this clone: The junction departs from the called germline gene at one end, perhaps through a read error. The chain uses TRBV29-1 and TRBJ2-6, with D possibly TRBD1 on 5 matching bases. The CDR3 is 13 residues long. Germline-derived CDR1 and CDR2 are SQVTM and ANQGSEA. CDR3 coding DNA: TGCAGCGCTCAGGGTTCTGGGGCCAACGGCCTGACTTTC. It translates to CSAQGSGANGLTF.

This clone was observed once. This chain joins TRBV6-5 and TRBJ1-2; D is ambiguous. The V end lost 2 bases, the J end lost 4 bases, and 8 bases lay between the germline ends. Per germline, CDR1 MNHEY and CDR2 SVGAGI. The CDR3 runs to 13 residues. The CDR3 nucleotides read TGTGCCAGCAGTTACGCGGGGAGCTATGGCTACACCTTC. This translates into CASSYAGSYGYTF.

The chain employs TRBV7-9 and TRBJ1-3; the match to TRBD1 covers 8 bases. With 4 bases clipped from V and 2 bases from J, the junction kept 10 bases outside the gene matches. Per the germline V gene, CDR1 is SEHNR and CDR2 is FQNEAQ (reference sequence). There are 17 residues in the CDR3. CDR3 in DNA: TGTGCCAGCAGCTCTGCGTTGCAGGGGGCGGCTGGAAACACCATATATTTT. This codes for CASSSALQGAAGNTIYF.

This CDR3 reads CAGEDHYEQYF. Here the CDR3 DNA reads TGTGCCGGGGAGGACCACTACGAGCAGTACTTC. V and J are TRBV6-1 and TRBJ2-7, with D perhaps TRBD2 (6 bases). This CDR3 has 11 residues. Trimming cost V 11 bases and J 3 bases, with 11 bases left between them. Germline V lookup: CDR1 MNHNS, CDR2 SASEGT.

CDR3 sequence (DNA): TGTGCCACCAGCGGGCTAGCGGGGGCACAAGAGACCCAGTACTTC. Translation gives CATSGLAGAQETQYF. The chain has TRBV15 and TRBJ2-5, with 10 bases fitting TRBD2. V gave up 5 bases and J gave up 2 bases; unmatched junction bases: 5. CDR1 and CDR2 (germline): LNHNV, YYDKDF (reference sequence). The CDR3 extends over 15 amino acids.

V gene TRBV9 combines with J gene TRBJ2-5; 10 bases line up with TRBD1. The CDR3 length is 14 residues. Germline V gene data show CDR1 as SGDLS and CDR2 as YYNGEE. The ends lost 3 bases at V and 5 bases at J; junction bases unmatched: 4. The CDR3 region has the DNA TGTGCCAGCAGCGGTGGGGGACAGGGGGAGACCCAGTACTTC. As protein: CASSGGGQGETQYF.

The chain has TRBV6-5 and TRBJ2-7, with no clear D. V lost 2 bases to trimming and J lost 5 bases, with 7 bases between them. The CDR3 spans 12 residues. CDR1 and CDR2 from the germline V gene are MNHEY and SVGAGI. CDR3 DNA: TGTGCCAGCAGTTACCCCGTTCACGAGCAGTACTTC. Translated, it gives CASSYPVHEQYF.

The chain employs TRBV9 and TRBJ2-1; TRBD2 aligns across 9 bases. The CDR3 consists of 15 residues. The germline gives CDR1 SGDLS, CDR2 YYNGEE. The J segment lost 4 bases and the V segment lost 3 bases, leaving 5 bases of the junction unmatched. CDR3: CASSGDAGGYNEQFF. CDR3 in DNA: TGTGCCAGCAGCGGGGACGCGGGGGGGTACAATGAGCAGTTCTTC.

The chain joins TRBV5-1 to TRBJ2-5; TRBD1 matches 7 bases. J was trimmed by 3 bases and V by 6 bases; bases with no gene match: 14. The CDR3 totals 16 residues. Germline CDR1 SGHRS, CDR2 YFSETQ. CDR3 sequence: CASITLGTALKETQYF. In DNA form, the CDR3 reads TGCGCCAGCATCACCCTTGGGACAGCACTCAAAGAGACCCAGTACTTC. Full variable domain (rest looked up from reference TRBV5-1 and TRBJ2-5): KAGVTQTPRYLIKTRGQQVTLSCSPISGHRSVSWYQQTPGQGLQFLFEYFSETQRNKGNFPGRFSGRQFSNSRSEMNVSTLELGDSALYLCASITLGTALKETQYFGPGTRLLVL.

The chain uses TRBV7-9 and TRBJ2-7, with 7 bases fitting TRBD2. The ends lost 5 bases at V and 2 bases at J; junction bases unmatched: 12. Germline CDR1 and CDR2: SEHNR and FQNEAQ (reference sequence). CDR3 length: 16 amino acids. CDR3 nucleotides: TGTGCCAGCAGCAGCTTAGCAGGAGCGGGAACCTACGAGCAGTACTTC. Encoded protein: CASSSLAGAGTYEQYF.

This clone is a singleton in its sample. The genes are TRBV4-3 and TRBJ1-6, with D maybe TRBD1 (6 bases). The CDR3 covers 17 residues. Between the trimmed V and J ends, which lost 3 bases and 7 bases, there was a span of 19 bases. Germline V gene lookup returns CDR1 LGHNA and CDR2 YSLEER. The CDR3 here is CASSQGDQGLRNSPLHF. CDR3 nucleotides: TGCGCCAGCAGCCAGGGGGACCAGGGGCTTCGGAATTCACCCCTCCACTTT.

This clone was recorded only once. J is TRBJ2-5 and V is TRBV10-3; 13 bases are a match to TRBD2. Per the germline V gene, CDR1 is ENHRY and CDR2 is SYGVKD. V gave up 6 bases and J gave up 2 bases; unmatched junction bases: 6. The CDR3 sequence is 16 residues long. The DNA of the CDR3 is TGTGCCATCAGCACACTAGCGGGAGGGGGTCAAGAGACCCAGTACTTC. This translates into CAISTLAGGGQETQYF.

The chain combines TRBV5-4 with TRBJ2-3; D is unresolved. The germline CDR1 and CDR2 sequences are SGHNT and YYREEE (reference sequence). Trimming removed 3 bases at V and 5 bases at J, with 22 bases between. CDR3 size: 17 residues. Here the CDR3 DNA reads TGTGCCAGCAGCTATCAGAACGCCATCCGAGGCAAAGATACGCAGTATTTT. Protein product: CASSYQNAIRGKDTQYF.

The chain employs TRBV2 and TRBJ2-3; TRBD2 matches 7 bases. Germline trimming cut 6 bases from V and 2 bases from J; bases unmatched to any gene: 8. The CDR3 length is 15 residues. The germline V gene has CDR1 SNHLY and CDR2 FYNNEI. The DNA of the CDR3 is TGTGCCAGCAGGGAGGGACTATCCGTCACAGATACGCAGTATTTT. It specifies CASREGLSVTDTQYF.

The chain employs TRBV27 and TRBJ2-2; 9 bases agree with TRBD2. The germline V gene encodes CDR1 MNHEY and CDR2 SMNVEV (reference sequence). Trimming took 8 bases from V and 1 from J; bases not matched to a gene: 2. This CDR3 has 14 residues. For the CDR3, the DNA is TGTGCCAGCCGACTAGCGGTGAACACCGGGGAGCTGTTTTTT. Residues: CASRLAVNTGELFF.

The rearrangement joins TRBV9 to TRBJ2-1, with TRBD2 matching over 16 bases. Germline V CDR1 and CDR2: SGDLS, YYNGEE. The CDR3 is 15 amino acids. V gave up 3 bases and J gave up 9 bases; unmatched junction bases: 3. CDR3 protein: CASSAGTSGRAEQFF. In nucleotides, the CDR3 is TGTGCCAGCAGCGCCGGGACTAGCGGGAGGGCTGAGCAGTTCTTC.

The rearrangement uses TRBV27 and TRBJ2-7; TRBD2 matches at 10 bases. The CDR3 sequence is 17 residues long. Germline CDR1 MNHEY, CDR2 SMNVEV (reference sequence). Losses at the gene ends were 1 base for V and 0 bases for J; bases not matched to a gene: 6. The CDR3 loop reads CASSLYLAGDSSYEQYF. The CDR3 bases are TGTGCCAGCAGTTTATATCTAGCGGGGGATAGCTCCTACGAGCAGTACTTC.

This clone appeared a few times. The CDR3 DNA is TGTGCCAGCAGTTTAGGGGGGGCCAGGGAAAAACTGTTTTTT. The encoded protein is CASSLGGAREKLFF. The rearrangement uses TRBV28 and TRBJ1-4; the D gene is possibly TRBD1 (6 bases). The CDR3 loop spans 14 amino acids. Per the germline V gene, CDR1 is MDHEN and CDR2 is SYDVKM. Deletions cut 2 bases from V and 8 bases from J, with 12 bases between.

The chain is built from TRBV14 and TRBJ2-1; the D gene is possibly TRBD1 (6 bases). The CDR3 extends over 17 amino acids. The V and J ends lost 1 base and 8 bases respectively, with 21 bases between them. In germline, CDR1 is SGHDN, CDR2 FVKESK. The CDR3 DNA reads TGTGCCAGCAGCCAAGGTCCAGGGGAAACACTGGGGTATGAGCAGTTCTTC. This translates into CASSQGPGETLGYEQFF.

CDR3 loop: CASSDRDTSYNEQFF. Written as DNA, the CDR3 is TGTGCCAGCAGCGACCGGGACACGTCCTACAATGAGCAGTTCTTC. This chain connects TRBV7-9 to TRBJ2-1; maybe TRBD1 (6 bases). Germline V gives CDR1 SEHNR, CDR2 FQNEAQ (reference sequence). This CDR3 comprises 15 residues. Trimming removed 5 bases from V and 1 base from J, with 12 bases in between. Supplemented by reference TRBV7-9 and TRBJ2-1, the full variable domain reads DTGVSQNPRHKITKRGQNVTFRCDPISEHNRLYWYRQTLGQGPEFLTYFQNEAQLEKSRLLSDRFSAERPKGSFSTLEIQRTEQGDSAMYLCASSDRDTSYNEQFFGPGTRLTVL.

The DNA of the CDR3 is TGTGCCAGCAGCTTAAGGGCCCGAACAGGGGGCTATGGCTACACCTTC. Translated, it gives CASSLRARTGGYGYTF. The chain is built from TRBV13 and TRBJ1-2; 8 nucleotides agree with TRBD1. Germline V gene data show CDR1 as PRHDT and CDR2 as FYEKMQ (reference sequence). The CDR3 contains 16 residues. V gave up 2 bases and J gave up 4 bases; unmatched junction bases: 9.

The rearrangement links TRBV5-6 to TRBJ1-3; a possible D gene is TRBD1 (5 bases). The CDR3 contains 14 residues. Per the germline V gene, CDR1 is SGHDT and CDR2 is YYEEEE. Trimming took off 2 bases at V and 1 base at J, with 7 bases between the two ends. This CDR3 is CASSFGGSGNTIYF. The CDR3 DNA follows: TGTGCCAGCAGCTTTGGGGGGTCTGGAAACACCATATATTTT. The full variable domain, rest sourced from reference TRBV5-6 and TRBJ1-3, is DAGVTQSPTHLIKTRGQQVTLRCSPKSGHDTVSWYQQALGQGPQFIFQYYEEEERQRGNFPDRFSGHQFPNYSSELNVNALLLGDSALYLCASSFGGSGNTIYFGEGSWLTVV.

The chain is built from TRBV6-1 and TRBJ1-5; no definite D call. The CDR3 is 14 amino acids. V dropped 6 bases and J dropped 1 base, with 10 bases sitting between them. Germline CDR1 is MNHNS and CDR2 is SASEGT. CDR3 loop: CASSSVRSNQPQHF. The CDR3 DNA reads as TGTGCCAGCAGCTCCGTGAGAAGCAATCAGCCCCAGCATTTT.

The rearrangement links TRBV15 to TRBJ2-3; 10 bases are shared with TRBD2. This CDR3 is built from 17 residues. Unmatched junction bases numbered 8, after V lost 1 base and J lost 4 bases. Germline V gene data show CDR1 as LNHNV and CDR2 as YYDKDF (reference sequence). The CDR3 DNA reads TGTGCCACCAGCAGAGTTCGAGCGGGGGGGCCGGCAGATACGCAGTATTTT. Amino acids: CATSRVRAGGPADTQYF.

The genes are TRBV5-1 and TRBJ2-2, with a tentative D call TRBD2 (6 bases). The CDR3 has 14 amino acids. Trimming stripped 3 bases from V and 4 bases from J, with 10 bases between. CDR1 is SGHRS, CDR2 YFSETQ, per germline. CDR3 nucleotides: TGCGCCAGCAGCTGGGGACTTCGCACCGGGGAGCTGTTTTTT. Amino acid sequence: CASSWGLRTGELFF.

The genes are TRBV6-6 and TRBJ1-3, with TRBD1 matching 7 bases. Germline V lookup: CDR1 MNHNY, CDR2 SVGAGI (reference sequence). V was clipped by 6 bases and J by 0 bases; unmatched bases: 8. CDR3 size: 16 residues. The CDR3 spells CASSFTRTGSGNTIYF. CDR3 sequence (DNA): TGTGCCAGCAGCTTTACCCGGACAGGCTCTGGAAACACCATATATTTT.

This clone came up a few times. This rearrangement joins TRBV9 to TRBJ1-4; 9 bases are shared with TRBD1. The CDR3 is 16 residues long. Looked up from germline, CDR1 is SGDLS and CDR2 is YYNGEE. The trim removed 3 bases at V and 5 bases at J, leaving 8 bases unmatched. The CDR3: CASSEGGGTGNEKLFF. The CDR3 coding sequence is TGTGCCAGCAGCGAAGGCGGAGGGACAGGGAATGAAAAACTGTTTTTT.

The rearrangement links TRBV9 to TRBJ2-1, with TRBD2 as a possible D gene (6 bases). Germline-derived CDR1 and CDR2 are SGDLS and YYNGEE. The CDR3 length is 15 residues. V was shortened by 0 bases and J by 6 bases, with 13 bases between the two germline ends. The CDR3 nucleotides are TGTGCCAGCAGCGTAGCTGGGGGGACGAGCAATGAGCAGTTCTTC. It codes for CASSVAGGTSNEQFF.

This clone was counted once. V and J are TRBV6-4 and TRBJ2-3; perhaps TRBD2 as D (6 bases). V lost 6 bases, J lost 1 base, and 14 bases lay in between. CDR3 size: 15 residues. From germline, CDR1 is MRHNA and CDR2 SNTAGT. The CDR3 protein is CASRKSAGRTDTQYF. CDR3 nucleotide sequence: TGTGCCAGCAGAAAGTCTGCGGGACGCACAGATACGCAGTATTTT.

The chain couples TRBV27 to TRBJ1-6; 8 bases line up with TRBD1. J gave up 10 bases and V 1 base, and 9 bases lay outside the gene matches. The CDR3 spans 16 residues. The germline V gene has CDR1 MNHEY and CDR2 SMNVEV (reference sequence). The DNA for the CDR3 is TGTGCCAGCAGTTTATACCAGGGGGCTTATGTCTCACCCCTCCACTTT. Amino acid sequence: CASSLYQGAYVSPLHF.

This clone was detected once. This chain uses TRBV29-1 with TRBJ2-5; tentatively, D is TRBD1 (5 bases). Trimming took off 7 bases at V and 3 bases at J, with 21 bases between the two ends. CDR3 length: 15 amino acids. The germline V gene has CDR1 SQVTM and CDR2 ANQGSEA. The CDR3 region is CSGGSGSLLKETQYF. CDR3 DNA: TGCAGCGGTGGATCAGGGTCATTACTTAAAGAGACCCAGTACTTC.

The rearrangement joins TRBV2 to TRBJ2-3; D gene unclear. This CDR3 comprises 14 residues. Trimming pared 9 bases from V and 0 bases from J, leaving 13 bases between. Germline values: CDR1 SNHLY, CDR2 FYNNEI. The CDR3 reads CARTKAASTDTQYF. The CDR3 bases are TGTGCCAGAACTAAGGCAGCTAGCACAGATACGCAGTATTTT.